A selection of T cell receptor beta chains follows, all from one sample in a study of T cells in narcolepsy. The repertoire was sequenced with immunoSEQ multiplex PCR; TCRdb's copy has only in-frame clones and lacks some. The table lists about 35,000 clones, about 85% of them singletons. The material sequenced was memory (CD45RA-) CD4+ T cells from blood. Receptor source: a human donor in good health. CDR3s include the opening cysteine and the closing phenylalanine or tryptophan. Fields, in order: J gene, clone size, CDR3 length, V gene, D gene, CDR3 protein, CDR3 DNA. D genes are given only for firm matches. The size entry is marked missing in some rows and otherwise reads once, few, many or a size class.

J gene: TRBJ2-2; clone size: .; CDR3 length: 15; V gene: TRBV7-2; D gene: .; CDR3 protein: CASSFDRVVTGELFF; CDR3 DNA: TGTGCCAGCAGCTTTGATAGGGTCGTAACCGGGGAGCTGTTTTTT
J gene: TRBJ2-7; clone size: .; CDR3 length: 14; V gene: TRBV6-6; D gene: TRBD2; CDR3 protein: CASSKLAGGYEQYF; CDR3 DNA: TGTGCCAGCAGTAAACTAGCGGGGGGCTACGAGCAGTACTTC
J gene: TRBJ1-2; clone size: once; CDR3 length: 13; V gene: TRBV12-5; D gene: .; CDR3 protein: CASGLEPNYGYTF; CDR3 DNA: TGTGCTAGTGGTTTGGAGCCAAACTATGGCTACACCTTC
J gene: TRBJ1-1; clone size: .; CDR3 length: 16; V gene: TRBV5-1; D gene: TRBD1; CDR3 protein: CASSPGQPGPNTEAFF; CDR3 DNA: TGCGCCAGCAGCCCGGGACAGCCAGGCCCGAACACTGAAGCTTTCTTT
J gene: TRBJ1-2; clone size: .; CDR3 length: 12; V gene: TRBV6-6; D gene: TRBD1; CDR3 protein: CASRQGAQGYTF; CDR3 DNA: TGTGCCAGCCGGCAGGGGGCTCAAGGCTACACCTTC
J gene: TRBJ1-1; clone size: few; CDR3 length: 14; V gene: TRBV15; D gene: .; CDR3 protein: CATSLFEMNTEAFF; CDR3 DNA: TGTGCCACCAGCTTGTTCGAGATGAACACTGAAGCTTTCTTT
J gene: TRBJ2-7; clone size: .; CDR3 length: 14; V gene: TRBV6-1; D gene: .; CDR3 protein: CASSEGWQVYEQYF; CDR3 DNA: TGTGCCAGCAGTGAAGGGTGGCAGGTCTACGAGCAGTACTTC
J gene: TRBJ2-5; clone size: once; CDR3 length: 15; V gene: TRBV7-2; D gene: .; CDR3 protein: CASSLVQGGAGTQYF; CDR3 DNA: TGTGCCAGCAGCTTAGTTCAGGGGGGGGCGGGGACCCAGTACTTC
J gene: TRBJ2-5; clone size: .; CDR3 length: 14; V gene: TRBV5-4; D gene: TRBD1; CDR3 protein: CASSSTGGEETQYF; CDR3 DNA: TGTGCCAGCAGCTCGACAGGGGGCGAAGAGACCCAGTACTTC
J gene: TRBJ1-3; clone size: few; CDR3 length: 15; V gene: TRBV5-1; D gene: .; CDR3 protein: CASSANGGSGNTIYF; CDR3 DNA: TGCGCCAGCAGCGCAAACGGGGGCTCTGGAAACACCATATATTTT
J gene: TRBJ1-2; clone size: .; CDR3 length: 13; V gene: TRBV28; D gene: .; CDR3 protein: CASFSDSPYGYTF; CDR3 DNA: TGTGCCAGCTTCTCCGACAGCCCCTATGGCTACACCTTC
J gene: TRBJ2-7; clone size: .; CDR3 length: 15; V gene: TRBV7-2; D gene: TRBD2; CDR3 protein: CASSPWTSGTYEQYF; CDR3 DNA: TGTGCCAGCAGCCCTTGGACTAGCGGAACATACGAGCAGTACTTC
J gene: TRBJ2-5; clone size: .; CDR3 length: 14; V gene: TRBV5-1; D gene: .; CDR3 protein: CASSLGGPGVTQYF; CDR3 DNA: TGCGCCAGCAGCTTGGGTGGTCCGGGGGTGACCCAGTACTTC
J gene: TRBJ1-1; clone size: .; CDR3 length: 10; V gene: TRBV20-1; D gene: .; CDR3 protein: CSARDLEAFF; CDR3 DNA: TGCAGTGCTAGAGATTTAGAAGCTTTCTTT
J gene: TRBJ2-3; clone size: .; CDR3 length: 16; V gene: TRBV7-2; D gene: TRBD2; CDR3 protein: CASSPLAGGYTDTQYF; CDR3 DNA: TGTGCCAGCAGCCCACTAGCGGGGGGTTACACAGATACGCAGTATTTT
J gene: TRBJ1-3; clone size: .; CDR3 length: 15; V gene: TRBV30; D gene: .; CDR3 protein: CAWSHHGGSGNTIYF; CDR3 DNA: TGTGCCTGGAGTCATCACGGTGGCTCTGGAAACACCATATATTTT
J gene: TRBJ2-3; clone size: .; CDR3 length: 14; V gene: TRBV7-9; D gene: .; CDR3 protein: CASSSTRLTDTQYF; CDR3 DNA: TGTGCCAGCAGCTCCACCCGGTTAACAGATACGCAGTATTTT
J gene: TRBJ2-1; clone size: .; CDR3 length: 14; V gene: TRBV14; D gene: TRBD2; CDR3 protein: CASSLSRSGGRQFF; CDR3 DNA: TGTGCCAGCAGCTTATCCCGTAGCGGGGGGCGGCAGTTCTTC
J gene: TRBJ2-5; clone size: .; CDR3 length: 16; V gene: TRBV6-5; D gene: .; CDR3 protein: CASSYRGPSGAKTQYF; CDR3 DNA: TGTGCCAGCAGTTACCGTGGACCGTCAGGGGCGAAGACCCAGTACTTC
J gene: TRBJ2-3; clone size: .; CDR3 length: 14; V gene: TRBV7-9; D gene: .; CDR3 protein: CASTQLASTDTQYF; CDR3 DNA: TGTGCCAGCACCCAATTAGCAAGCACAGATACGCAGTATTTT
J gene: TRBJ2-7; clone size: .; CDR3 length: 15; V gene: TRBV30; D gene: .; CDR3 protein: CAWRTERTVSYEQYF; CDR3 DNA: TGTGCCTGGAGAACCGAGCGGACAGTCTCCTACGAGCAGTACTTC
J gene: TRBJ2-3; clone size: .; CDR3 length: 16; V gene: TRBV5-6; D gene: TRBD2; CDR3 protein: CASSLGLAMGGDTQYF; CDR3 DNA: TGTGCCAGCAGCTTGGGACTAGCGATGGGTGGGGATACGCAGTATTTT
J gene: TRBJ2-1; clone size: .; CDR3 length: 16; V gene: TRBV5-1; D gene: TRBD2; CDR3 protein: CASSLEASGTYNEQFF; CDR3 DNA: TGCGCCAGCAGCTTGGAGGCTAGCGGGACCTACAATGAGCAGTTCTTC
J gene: TRBJ1-2; clone size: .; CDR3 length: 18; V gene: TRBV7-6; D gene: .; CDR3 protein: CASSSQPIDRGANYGYTF; CDR3 DNA: TGTGCCAGCAGCTCTCAACCGATTGACCGGGGAGCTAACTATGGCTACACCTTC
J gene: TRBJ2-7; clone size: few; CDR3 length: 14; V gene: TRBV10-2; D gene: TRBD1; CDR3 protein: CASISGTGGDEQYF; CDR3 DNA: TGCGCCAGCATCTCTGGGACAGGTGGCGACGAGCAGTACTTC